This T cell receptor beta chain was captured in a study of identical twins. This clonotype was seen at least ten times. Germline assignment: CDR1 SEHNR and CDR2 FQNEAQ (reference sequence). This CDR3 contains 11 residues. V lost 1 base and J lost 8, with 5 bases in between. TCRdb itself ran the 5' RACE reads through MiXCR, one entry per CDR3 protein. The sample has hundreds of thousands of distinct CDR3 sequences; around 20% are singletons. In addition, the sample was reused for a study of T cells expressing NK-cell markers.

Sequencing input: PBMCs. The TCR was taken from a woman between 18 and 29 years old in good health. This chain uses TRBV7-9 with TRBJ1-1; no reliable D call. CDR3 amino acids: CASSLEEEAFF. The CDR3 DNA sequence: TGTGCCAGCAGCTTAGAGGAGGAAGCTTTCTTT.